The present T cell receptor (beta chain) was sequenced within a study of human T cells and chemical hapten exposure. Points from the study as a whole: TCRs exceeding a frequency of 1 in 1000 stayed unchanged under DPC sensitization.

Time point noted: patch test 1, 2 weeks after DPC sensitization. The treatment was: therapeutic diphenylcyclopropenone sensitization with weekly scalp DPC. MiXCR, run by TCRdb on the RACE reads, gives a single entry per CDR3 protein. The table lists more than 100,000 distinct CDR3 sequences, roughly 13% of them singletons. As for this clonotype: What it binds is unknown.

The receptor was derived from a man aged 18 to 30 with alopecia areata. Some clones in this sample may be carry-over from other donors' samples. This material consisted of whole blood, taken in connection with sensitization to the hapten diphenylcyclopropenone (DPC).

The CDR3 DNA follows: TGTGCCAGCAGTCGATACAATGAGCAGTTCTTC. Amino acids: CASSRYNEQFF. The gene calls are TRBV6-2 or TRBV6-3 and TRBJ2-1; unclear D gene. The length of the CDR3 is 11 residues. V was pared by 5 bases and J by 4 bases, with 3 bases between. Germline CDR1 MNHEY, CDR2 SVGEGT.